This T cell receptor beta chain derives from a study of blood T cell repertoires in COVID-19. Turning to the study itself: The analysed material was cDNA or gDNA that came from T cells, B-cell-depleted T cells, or PBMCs.

The V and J ends lost 1 base and 7 bases, in that order; junction bases with no gene match: 7. Germline assignment: CDR1 SGHDN and CDR2 FVKESK. The CDR3 is 16 amino acids. Here immunoSEQ multiplex PCR was the method, and the copy in TCRdb shows in-frame clones only, minus some. The sample consists of about 35,000 clones, around 80% of them appearing once. The chain links TRBV14 to TRBJ2-2, with 9 positions matching TRBD2. The TCR comes from a man aged 80 or over with active or convalescent COVID-19. Material for sequencing was peripheral blood. The CDR3 spells CASSQGAAGGGGELFF. For the CDR3, the DNA is TGTGCCAGCAGCCAAGGAGCAGCGGGAGGTGGCGGGGAGCTGTTTTTT.